The entry below describes one T cell receptor beta chain. In germline, CDR1 is SQVTM, CDR2 ANQGSEA. Trimming took 8 bases from V and 0 from J, leaving 11 bases between them. There are 12 residues in the CDR3. TCRdb reprocessed the reads with MiXCR, giving one entry per CDR3 protein. Of over 14,000 distinct CDR3 sequences detected, around 35% appear once; the ten largest clones hold more than 15%. The chain links TRBV29-1 to TRBJ2-7; the D gene is possibly TRBD2 (6 bases). The receptor was derived from a human donor. The specimen sequenced was blood. CDR3 sequence (DNA): TGCAGCTTAAGCGGGCACTCCTACGAGCAGTACTTC. This codes for CSLSGHSYEQYF.